The entry below gives a single T cell receptor beta chain sequence along with its context. Germline CDR1 and CDR2: SGHTA and FQGNSA. V lost 1 base to trimming and J lost 4 bases; unmatched junction nucleotides: 5. The CDR3 has 15 amino acids. This entry is derived from a study of CD8 T cells in Susac syndrome. An amount of RNA that ranged from roughly 0.45 to 1 ug was reverse transcribed with random hexamers. It was immunoSEQ multiplex PCR that amplified TCR beta CDR3 across 54 Vbeta and 13 Jbeta. MiXCR, applied by TCRdb to the immunoSEQ multiplex PCR reads, yields one record per CDR3 protein. Of some 120,000 distinct CDR3 sequences listed, 90% to 95% are singletons.

Sequenced: CD4+ T cells from PBMCs. This receptor was obtained from a human donor in good health. V and J are TRBV7-2 and TRBJ2-7; TRBD2 matches at 9 bases. This chain's CDR3 is CASSLDASGVYEQYF. The CDR3 DNA sequence: TGTGCCAGCAGCTTAGACGCTAGCGGGGTATACGAGCAGTACTTC.